Each of the 30 T cell receptor beta chains below was sequenced from the same sample in a study of blood T cells in healthy people across ages. Then a second PCR, running about 6 to 12 cycles, was carried out with a sample-barcoded 5' primer and a J-beta primer mix. From the 5' RACE reads, TCRdb called clonotypes with MiXCR, one entry per CDR3 protein. The table includes roughly 800,000 distinct CDR3 sequences, roughly 64% detected once. Material: blood. The receptors were sampled from a man younger than 40 in good health.

This clonotype was observed a handful of times. The chain links TRBV20-1 to TRBJ1-1; perhaps TRBD1 as D (5 bases). V gave up 3 bases and J gave up 2 bases, with 10 bases separating them. The V gene's germline CDR1 is DFQATT and CDR2 SNEGSKA (reference sequence). The CDR3 is made up of 13 amino acids. CDR3 sequence (DNA): TGCAGTGCTAGTAGACAGCTTAACACTGAAGCTTTCTTT. Translation gives CSASRQLNTEAFF.

The V gene is TRBV6-2 or TRBV6-3, the J gene TRBJ2-6; D uncertain. Trimming took 2 bases from V and 1 from J, leaving 6 bases between them. This CDR3 has 15 residues. CDR1 and CDR2 from the germline V gene are MNHEY and SVGEGT. The CDR3 DNA reads TGTGCCAGCAGTTACGATTTATCTGGGGCCAACGTCCTGACTTTC. It encodes CASSYDLSGANVLTF.

The V gene is TRBV9, the J gene TRBJ2-5; TRBD2 matches 11 bases. This CDR3 region has 15 residues. The V segment lost 0 bases and the J segment 4 bases; nucleotides outside the gene matches: 2. Germline CDR1 SGDLS, CDR2 YYNGEE. CDR3 loop: CASSVVAGGLETQYF. Written as DNA, the CDR3 is TGTGCCAGCAGCGTAGTAGCGGGGGGGCTAGAGACCCAGTACTTC.

This clonotype has only one observation. This sequence joins TRBV28 and TRBJ2-3; 9 bases agree with TRBD2. Germline V lookup: CDR1 MDHEN, CDR2 SYDVKM. J was trimmed by 8 bases and V by 2 bases; bases with no gene match: 8. The CDR3 runs 15 residues. CDR3 nucleotides: TGTGCCAGCAGTTTAGTGGGCGGGGGGGGGCGTACGCAGTATTTT. Translation: CASSLVGGGGRTQYF. The full variable domain, in which reference TRBV28 and TRBJ2-3 provide the parts outside the CDR3, is DVKVTQSSRYLVKRTGEKVFLECVQDMDHENMFWYRQDPGLGLRLIYFSYDVKMKEKGDIPEGYSVSREKKERFSLILESASTNQTSMYLCASSLVGGGGRTQYFGPGTRLTVL.

This clonotype was counted only a few times. The V and J genes are TRBV2 and TRBJ2-2; D remains ambiguous. The CDR3 is 13 residues long. Germline lookup yields CDR1 SNHLY and CDR2 FYNNEI. The V and J ends lost 5 bases and 1 base respectively, with 5 bases between them. CDR3 bases: TGTGCCAGCAGTACCTTGAACACCGGGGAGCTGTTTTTT. Its protein product is CASSTLNTGELFF.

The DNA for the CDR3 is TGTGCCACCCATCGCGGGACTAGCGGGAGTGAGCAGTACTTC. It yields the protein CATHRGTSGSEQYF. The gene calls are TRBV15 and TRBJ2-4; TRBD2 agrees at 14 bases. J gave up 13 bases and V 8 bases, and 10 bases lay outside the gene matches. Germline V gene data show CDR1 as LNHNV and CDR2 as YYDKDF (reference sequence). The CDR3 loop spans 14 amino acids.

This chain joins TRBV4-3 and TRBJ1-4; perhaps TRBD1 as D (6 bases). Trimming removed 0 bases at V and 8 bases at J, with 16 bases between. Germline loops: CDR1 LGHNA, CDR2 YSLEER. CDR3 length: 16 amino acids. The chain's CDR3 is CASSQDIGGAREKLFF. The DNA for the CDR3 is TGCGCCAGCAGCCAAGATATTGGGGGGGCGAGGGAAAAACTGTTTTTT.

The gene calls are TRBV20-1 and TRBJ1-6, with TRBD1 identical over 9 bases. This CDR3 contains 18 residues. With 1 base clipped from V and 1 base from J, the junction kept 8 bases outside the gene matches. Per the germline V gene, CDR1 is DFQATT and CDR2 is SNEGSKA (reference sequence). CDR3: CSARVASGQGSYNSPLHF. The CDR3 nucleotides are TGCAGTGCTAGAGTTGCGAGCGGACAGGGGTCCTATAATTCACCCCTCCACTTT.

The CDR3 region is CASSLQVGAVHEQYF. CDR3 sequence (DNA): TGTGCCAGCAGTTTACAGGTGGGGGCGGTCCACGAGCAGTACTTC. The chain couples TRBV12-3 or TRBV12-4 to TRBJ2-5, with D tentatively TRBD1 (6 bases). The end of the DNA fits TRBJ2-7 better, so the J call may be wrong. The CDR3 contains 15 residues.

V gene TRBV4-2 combines with J gene TRBJ2-1, with 7 positions matching TRBD2. V lost 0 bases to trimming and J lost 15 bases; unmatched junction nucleotides: 8. The CDR3 loop spans 13 amino acids. Germline values: CDR1 LGHNA, CDR2 YNFKEQ. The CDR3 region is CASSQDPSGEGFF. The CDR3 coding sequence is TGTGCCAGCAGCCAAGATCCTAGCGGTGAGGGGTTCTTC.

J is TRBJ1-2 and V is TRBV7-2; D uncertain. V shed 4 bases and J shed 8 bases, with 11 bases lying between them. Looked up from germline, CDR1 is SGHTA and CDR2 is FQGNSA. The CDR3 consists of 12 residues. The CDR3 region is CASSYESGGYTF. CDR3 in DNA: TGTGCCAGCAGCTATGAGTCCGGGGGCTACACCTTC.

A word on this clonotype: Compared with germline, one end of the junction differs, possibly owing to a read error. The chain links TRBV4-2 to TRBJ2-5; TRBD2 is a possible D gene (5 bases). The CDR3 has 15 amino acids. The germline gives CDR1 LGHNA, CDR2 YNFKEQ. The CDR3 DNA sequence: TGTGCCGGCAGTCAATCAGACGGACTCCAAGAGACCCAGTACTTC. This encodes CAGSQSDGLQETQYF.

CDR3 amino acids: CASSFHQGANTEAFF. The CDR3 DNA follows: TGTGCCAGCAGTTTCCACCAGGGCGCAAACACTGAAGCTTTCTTT. The rearrangement links TRBV12-3 or TRBV12-4 to TRBJ1-1; D perhaps matches TRBD1 (5 bases). V was cut by 3 bases and J by 2 bases, with 13 bases left in between. The CDR3 runs to 15 residues.

V is TRBV6-2 or TRBV6-3 and J is TRBJ2-7; 13 bases are shared with TRBD2. Unmatched junction bases numbered 5, after V lost 6 bases and J lost 6 bases. CDR1 and CDR2 from the germline V gene are MNHEY and SVGEGT. The CDR3 contains 14 residues. CDR3 nucleotides: TGTGCCAGCAGACGACTAGCGGGAGGCGGCGAGCAGTACTTC. Encoded protein: CASRRLAGGGEQYF.

The gene calls are TRBV7-3 and TRBJ2-3, with 8 bases fitting TRBD2. CDR1 SGHTA and CDR2 FQGTGA come from the germline V gene. J was trimmed by 3 bases and V by 2 bases; bases with no gene match: 7. CDR3 size: 16 residues. DNA for the CDR3: TGTGCCAGCAGCTTATTTGGAGCGGGAGCTACAGATACGCAGTATTTT. This sequence encodes CASSLFGAGATDTQYF.

The chain has TRBV3-1 and TRBJ2-1; 8 bases match TRBD2. V trimming: 4 bases; J trimming: 3 bases; junction bases outside the gene matches: 11. CDR3 length: 17 amino acids. CDR1 and CDR2 (germline): LGHDT, YNNKEL (reference sequence). DNA of the CDR3: TGTGCCAGCAGCCGACGTGTCGGGGGGGAAAGCTACAATGAGCAGTTCTTC. Protein product: CASSRRVGGESYNEQFF.

As concerns this clonotype: One end of the junction varies from germline; a read error may be responsible. The chain recombines TRBV20-1 with TRBJ2-3; 11 bases are a match to TRBD1. Germline loops: CDR1 DFQATT, CDR2 SNEGSKA (reference sequence). This CDR3 spans 13 amino acids. The CDR3 here is CSARTGGTDTRYF. The CDR3 region has the DNA TGCAGTGCCCGGACAGGGGGCACAGATACGCGGTATTTT.

The V call is TRBV7-2, the J call TRBJ2-1; the D is unclear. V was cut by 2 bases and J by 6 bases, with 11 bases left in between. The CDR3 has 14 amino acids. Germline assignment: CDR1 SGHTA and CDR2 FQGNSA. CDR3 DNA: TGTGCCAGCAGCTTAAACCCGGCGCTCAATGAGCAGTTCTTC. Translation: CASSLNPALNEQFF.

The chain combines TRBV6-6 with TRBJ2-4, with 8 nucleotides matching TRBD1. The J call may be faulty, since TRBJ2-5 better matches the DNA end. This CDR3 region has 15 residues. Germline V gene data show CDR1 as MNHNY and CDR2 as SVGAGI (reference sequence). DNA of the CDR3: TGTGCCAGCAGTTTCGAGGCCGACAGGGGAGAGACCCAGTACTTC. Translated, it gives CASSFEADRGETQYF.

For this clonotype: Sequence at one end of the junction differs from germline and may be a read error. The chain employs TRBV7-2 and TRBJ2-6; perhaps TRBD1 as D (6 bases). Germline V gene data show CDR1 as SGHTA and CDR2 as FQGNSA. The CDR3 extends over 14 amino acids. CDR3 residues: CASSLGGGANVLTF. As DNA, the CDR3 is TGTGCCAGCAGTTTAGGGGGTGGGGCCAACGTCCTGACTTTC.

The J gene is TRBJ2-5, the V gene TRBV7-2, with D possibly matching TRBD2 (5 bases). Between the trimmed V and J ends, which lost 8 bases and 3 bases, there was a span of 13 bases. CDR3 length equals 13 residues. The V gene's germline CDR1 is SGHTA and CDR2 FQGNSA. The CDR3 sequence: CASARGREETQYF. The DNA of the CDR3 is TGTGCCAGCGCCCGGGGTAGGGAAGAGACCCAGTACTTC.

V and J are TRBV20-1 and TRBJ1-2; unclear D gene. The V gene's germline CDR1 is DFQATT and CDR2 SNEGSKA (reference sequence). This CDR3 spans 14 amino acids. V was cut by 5 bases and J by 0 bases, with 13 bases left in between. DNA of the CDR3: TGCAGTGCTTCTTCCGGGCCAACTAACTATGGCTACACCTTC. Amino acid sequence: CSASSGPTNYGYTF.

This clonotype was found a few times. V usage is TRBV2 and J usage is TRBJ2-5; tentatively, D is TRBD2 (5 bases). The CDR3 contains 14 residues. Per germline, CDR1 SNHLY and CDR2 FYNNEI. The V end lost 4 bases, the J end lost 3 bases, and 12 bases lay between the germline ends. CDR3 DNA sequence: TGTGCCAGCAGTGCGGTCTCAGCGGAAGAGACCCAGTACTTC. It yields the protein CASSAVSAEETQYF.

The chain joins TRBV29-1 to TRBJ1-2, with D possibly TRBD1 on 5 matching bases. Trimming left V 5 bases short and J 6 bases short, with 7 bases between. Per germline, CDR1 SQVTM and CDR2 ANQGSEA. This CDR3 contains 10 residues. Here the CDR3 DNA reads TGCAGCGTTCAGGGTAATGGCTACACCTTC. Translation gives CSVQGNGYTF.

The V call is TRBV7-9, the J call TRBJ1-4, with D possibly being TRBD1 (6 bases). V gave up 5 bases and J gave up 10 bases, with 17 bases separating them. The CDR3 is 14 amino acids. The germline V gene has CDR1 SEHNR and CDR2 FQNEAQ (reference sequence). The CDR3 sequence: CASSVGTRRGKLFF. CDR3 nucleotides: TGTGCCAGCAGCGTTGGGACAAGACGAGGAAAACTGTTTTTT.

The rearrangement uses TRBV7-8 and TRBJ2-4, with D possibly TRBD1 on 8 matching bases. The J call may be faulty, since TRBJ2-7 better matches the DNA end. Germline loops: CDR1 SGHVS, CDR2 FQNEAQ. The CDR3 has 17 residues. The DNA of the CDR3 is TGTGCCAGCAGCTTTCAGGGGGCGCTAGCGGCGGTCTACGAGCAGTACTTC. This translates into CASSFQGALAAVYEQYF.

The genes are TRBV29-1 and TRBJ2-7; perhaps TRBD1 as D (6 bases). The last part of the DNA fits TRBJ2-5 better; the J call may be wrong. Germline V CDR1 and CDR2: SQVTM, ANQGSEA. The CDR3 is 13 residues long. CDR3 nucleotides: TGCACGTCCTTAGGGGACAACCAAGAGACCCAGTACTTC. Translated: CTSLGDNQETQYF.

The chain combines TRBV10-2 with TRBJ2-5; 8 nucleotides match TRBD1. The CDR3 runs 13 residues. V shed 8 bases, J shed 1 base, and the junction held 3 bases outside the gene matches. Germline loops: CDR1 WSHSY, CDR2 SAAADI. The CDR3 is CASQGAVQETQYF. The CDR3 DNA reads TGCGCCAGCCAGGGGGCAGTCCAAGAGACCCAGTACTTC.

The gene calls are TRBV2 and TRBJ2-1; D is tentatively TRBD1 or TRBD2 (5 bases each). Trimming removed 7 bases at V and 6 bases at J, with 13 bases between. Germline CDR1 is SNHLY and CDR2 is FYNNEI. The CDR3 contains 13 residues. CDR3 nucleotide sequence: TGTGCCAGCACCGGGGCCGCCGGCAATGAGCAGTTCTTC. Its protein product is CASTGAAGNEQFF. Complete variable domain (other parts from reference TRBV2 and TRBJ2-1): EPEVTQTPSHQVTQMGQEVILRCVPISNHLYFYWYRQILGQKVEFLVSFYNNEISEKSEIFDDQFSVERPDGSNFTLKIRSTKLEDSAMYFCASTGAAGNEQFFGPGTRLTVL.

To note about this clonotype: The junction does not match germline at one end; this may be a read error. The gene calls are TRBV27 and TRBJ2-1; D remains ambiguous. Germline V gene sequence: CDR1 MNHEY, CDR2 SMNVEV (reference sequence). This CDR3 is 15 amino acids long. The DNA for the CDR3 is TGTGCCAGCAGTTCAAACATCCGCTCCTACAATAAGCAGTTCTTC. Translation: CASSSNIRSYNKQFF.